One sample yielded the 14 T cell receptor beta chains listed below, sequenced in a study of T cell repertoires in cytomegalovirus infection. Each CDR3 protein gets one entry after TCRdb re-called the reads with MiXCR. The repertoire includes over 250,000 distinct CDR3 sequences, about 26% of them detected once, and approximately 15% sits in the top ten. What was sequenced was PBMCs. The receptors shown here come from a human donor in good health (CMV status not recorded). Some clones in this sample may be carry-over from other donors' samples.

J is TRBJ2-1 and V is TRBV12-3 or TRBV12-4; 9 bases line up with TRBD2. V lost 6 bases to trimming and J lost 3 bases; unmatched junction nucleotides: 6. This CDR3 contains 15 residues. This CDR3 is CASSLSGGIYNEQFF. CDR3 DNA sequence: TGTGCCAGCAGCCTAAGCGGGGGGATCTACAATGAGCAGTTCTTC.

This clonotype has only a few counts. The rearrangement links TRBV20-1 to TRBJ2-7; the match to TRBD2 covers 7 bases. Germline-derived CDR1 and CDR2 are DFQATT and SNEGSKA (reference sequence). Trimming took 5 bases from V and 2 from J; bases not matched to a gene: 6. The CDR3 loop spans 13 amino acids. The CDR3 spells CSAYRDYAYEQYF. CDR3 DNA: TGCAGTGCTTACCGGGACTACGCCTACGAGCAGTACTTC.

This clonotype came up a few times. V gene TRBV7-9 combines with J gene TRBJ2-2, with TRBD1 matching 11 bases. This CDR3 contains 15 residues. The germline V gene encodes CDR1 SEHNR and CDR2 FQNEAQ (reference sequence). V was pared by 6 bases and J by 7 bases, with 7 bases of the junction left unmatched. DNA for the CDR3: TGTGCCAGCAGACTCGGACAGGGGGCGCACGGGGAGCTGTTTTTT. This translates into CASRLGQGAHGELFF.

The V call is TRBV10-3, the J call TRBJ2-1; possible D gene TRBD2, 5 bases. Trimming pared 3 bases from V and 5 bases from J, leaving 20 bases between. The CDR3 sequence is 17 residues long. Germline lookup yields CDR1 ENHRY and CDR2 SYGVKD. The CDR3 bases are TGTGCCATCAGTGAAGGCCCCAAACTAGGTTCCGACAATGAGCAGTTCTTC. Translation gives CAISEGPKLGSDNEQFF.

The V gene is TRBV28, the J gene TRBJ2-4, with 7 bases lining up with TRBD2. V lost 6 bases and J lost 6; bases outside the gene matches: 14. Germline lookup yields CDR1 MDHEN and CDR2 SYDVKM. The CDR3 is 16 residues long. CDR3 nucleotide sequence: TGTGCCAGCAGGGGGGGGGGAGGAGGGTTCACAAACATTCAGTACTTC. Translating it yields CASRGGGGGFTNIQYF. Complete variable domain (other parts from reference TRBV28 and TRBJ2-4): DVKVTQSSRYLVKRTGEKVFLECVQDMDHENMFWYRQDPGLGLRLIYFSYDVKMKEKGDIPEGYSVSREKKERFSLILESASTNQTSMYLCASRGGGGGFTNIQYFGAGTRLSVL.

The sample holds a few counts of this clonotype. The J gene is TRBJ2-7, the V gene TRBV12-3 or TRBV12-4; TRBD1 matches 8 bases. The trim removed 6 bases at V and 2 bases at J, leaving 15 bases unmatched. The CDR3 extends over 17 amino acids. The CDR3 is CASSLDAGRGLAYEQYF. As DNA, the CDR3 is TGTGCCAGCAGCCTAGATGCGGGCAGGGGGCTTGCCTACGAGCAGTACTTC.

This clonotype came up a few times. V and J are TRBV5-4 and TRBJ2-2, with 11 bases aligning to TRBD2. In germline, CDR1 is SGHNT, CDR2 YYREEE (reference sequence). The CDR3 covers 19 residues. V shed 1 base and J 6 bases; nucleotides not matched to a gene: 14. CDR3 bases: TGTGCCAGCAGCTTGAGGCTGAGTAGCGGGGGGGTATTCCCCGGGGAGCTGTTTTTT. Protein sequence: CASSLRLSSGGVFPGELFF.

This clonotype occurred a few times. This chain joins TRBV6-2 or TRBV6-3 and TRBJ2-7; either TRBD1 or TRBD2 may supply D (5 bases each). From germline, CDR1 is MNHEY and CDR2 SVGEGT. The CDR3 runs 13 residues. Trimming cost V 6 bases and J 2 bases, with 11 bases left between them. CDR3: CASSSGPTYEQYF. Here the CDR3 DNA reads TGTGCCAGCAGCTCGGGACCAACCTACGAGCAGTACTTC.

CDR3 sequence reads: CASRDSGVSYNEQFF. The DNA of the CDR3 is TGTGCCAGTAGGGACTCAGGGGTTTCCTACAATGAGCAGTTCTTC. V usage is TRBV19 and J usage is TRBJ2-1; the D gene is possibly TRBD1 (6 bases). The CDR3 spans 15 residues. CDR1 is LNHDA, CDR2 SQIVND, per germline (reference sequence). Trimming pared 6 bases from V and 1 base from J, leaving 13 bases between.

The chain recombines TRBV12-3 or TRBV12-4 with TRBJ2-5; a possible D gene is TRBD1 (6 bases). CDR3 size: 15 residues. The V end was cut by 3 bases, the J end by 5 bases, with 16 bases between. CDR3 sequence (DNA): TGTGCCAGCAGTTTCGGGGACACCGGACGGGAGACCCAGTACTTC. Encoded protein: CASSFGDTGRETQYF.

The chain uses TRBV28 and TRBJ1-5; D may be TRBD1 (6 bases). This CDR3 has 14 residues. Germline lookup yields CDR1 MDHEN and CDR2 SYDVKM. The V end was cut by 6 bases, the J end by 6 bases, with 15 bases between. As DNA, the CDR3 is TGTGCCAGCAGACAAACAGGGCCCGGTCAGCCCCAGCATTTT. As protein: CASRQTGPGQPQHF.

This clonotype showed up just a few times. The genes are TRBV7-2 and TRBJ1-4; no clear D gene. Per germline, CDR1 SGHTA and CDR2 FQGNSA. Trimming took 3 bases from V and 4 from J, leaving 6 bases between them. This CDR3 has 13 residues. CDR3 sequence (DNA): TGTGCCAGCAGCTTTGACGGTAATGAAAAACTGTTTTTT. It encodes CASSFDGNEKLFF.

In its sample, this clonotype was seen a few times. The chain has TRBV7-9 and TRBJ1-1; no reliable D call. The CDR3 runs 15 residues. V was shortened by 4 bases and J by 4 bases, with 16 bases between the two germline ends. The germline CDR1 and CDR2 sequences are SEHNR and FQNEAQ (reference sequence). CDR3 sequence: CASSSGNIVGTEAFF. In nucleotides, the CDR3 is TGTGCCAGCAGCTCGGGGAATATTGTCGGCACTGAAGCTTTCTTT. The full variable domain, with the rest looked up from reference TRBV7-9 and TRBJ1-1, is DTGVSQNPRHKITKRGQNVTFRCDPISEHNRLYWYRQTLGQGPEFLTYFQNEAQLEKSRLLSDRFSAERPKGSFSTLEIQRTEQGDSAMYLCASSSGNIVGTEAFFGQGTRLTVV.

The CDR3 DNA reads TGTGCCAGCAGTCCGGGACTAGCGGCGGAGACCCAGTACTTC. It specifies CASSPGLAAETQYF. The chain recombines TRBV5-5 with TRBJ2-5; 11 bases match TRBD2. This CDR3 spans 14 amino acids. V shed 5 bases and J 5 bases; nucleotides not matched to a gene: 5. CDR1 and CDR2 (germline): SGHKS, YYEKEE (reference sequence).